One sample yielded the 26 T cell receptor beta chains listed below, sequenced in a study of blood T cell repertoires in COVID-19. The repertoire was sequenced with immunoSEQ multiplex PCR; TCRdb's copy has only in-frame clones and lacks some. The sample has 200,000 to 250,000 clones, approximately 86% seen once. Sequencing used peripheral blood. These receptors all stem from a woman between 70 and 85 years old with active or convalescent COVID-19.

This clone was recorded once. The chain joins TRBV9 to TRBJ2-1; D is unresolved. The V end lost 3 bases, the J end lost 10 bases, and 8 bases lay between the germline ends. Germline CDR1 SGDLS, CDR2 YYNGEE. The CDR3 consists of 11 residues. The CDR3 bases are TGTGCCAGCAGCGCTACGAGGGAGCAGTTCTTC. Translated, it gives CASSATREQFF.

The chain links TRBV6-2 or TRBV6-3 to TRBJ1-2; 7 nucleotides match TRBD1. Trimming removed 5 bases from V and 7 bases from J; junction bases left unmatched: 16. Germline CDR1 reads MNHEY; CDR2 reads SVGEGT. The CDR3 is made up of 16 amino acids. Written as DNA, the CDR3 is TGTGCCAGCAGTACCCCCAGGACAGGAGGCGCATCTGGCTACACCTTC. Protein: CASSTPRTGGASGYTF.

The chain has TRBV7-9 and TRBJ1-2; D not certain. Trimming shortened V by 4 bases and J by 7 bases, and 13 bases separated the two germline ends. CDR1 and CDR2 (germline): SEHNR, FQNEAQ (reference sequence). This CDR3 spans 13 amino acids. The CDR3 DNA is TGTGCCAGCAGCTCCCAACAAGCGGGTGGCTACACCTTC. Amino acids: CASSSQQAGGYTF. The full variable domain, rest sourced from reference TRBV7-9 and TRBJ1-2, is DTGVSQNPRHKITKRGQNVTFRCDPISEHNRLYWYRQTLGQGPEFLTYFQNEAQLEKSRLLSDRFSAERPKGSFSTLEIQRTEQGDSAMYLCASSSQQAGGYTFGSGTRLTVV.

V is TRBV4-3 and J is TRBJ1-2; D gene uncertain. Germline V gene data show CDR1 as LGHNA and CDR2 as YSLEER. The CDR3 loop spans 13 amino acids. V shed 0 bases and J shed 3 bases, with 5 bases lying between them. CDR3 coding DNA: TGCGCCAGCAGCCAAGATCCGGACTATGGCTACACCTTC. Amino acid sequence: CASSQDPDYGYTF.

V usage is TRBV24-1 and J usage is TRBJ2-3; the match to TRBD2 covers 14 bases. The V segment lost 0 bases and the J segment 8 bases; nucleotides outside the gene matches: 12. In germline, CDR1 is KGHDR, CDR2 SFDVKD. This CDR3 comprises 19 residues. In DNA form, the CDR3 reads TGTGCCACCAGTGATTTGCCCCTTGGTGGACTAGCGGGGGGTGGTACGCAGTATTTT. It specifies CATSDLPLGGLAGGGTQYF.

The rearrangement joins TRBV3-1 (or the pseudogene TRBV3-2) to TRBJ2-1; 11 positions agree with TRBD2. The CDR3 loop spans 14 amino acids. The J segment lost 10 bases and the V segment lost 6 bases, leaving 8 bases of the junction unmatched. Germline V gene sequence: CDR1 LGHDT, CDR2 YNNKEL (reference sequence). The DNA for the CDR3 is TGTGCCAGCAGTTATAGCGGGGGGGTCCGGGAGCAGTTCTTC. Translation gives CASSYSGGVREQFF.

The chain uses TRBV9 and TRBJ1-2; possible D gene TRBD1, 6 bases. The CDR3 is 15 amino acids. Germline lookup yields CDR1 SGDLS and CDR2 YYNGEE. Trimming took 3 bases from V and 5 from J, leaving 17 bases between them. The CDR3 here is CASSEPQGRWYGYTF. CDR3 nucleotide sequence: TGTGCCAGCAGCGAGCCCCAGGGGCGGTGGTATGGCTACACCTTC.

The CDR3 nucleotides read TGTGCCAGCCTCAGGGTCGATGAGCAGTTCTTC. Encoded protein: CASLRVDEQFF. The chain couples TRBV6-5 to TRBJ2-1; maybe TRBD1 (5 bases). Germline-derived CDR1 and CDR2 are MNHEY and SVGAGI. V lost 8 bases and J lost 8, with 10 bases in between. This CDR3 comprises 11 residues.

CDR3 bases: TGTGCCACCAGCAGACGAACAGGGGGAGTTGAGACCCAGTACTTC. Translating gives CATSRRTGGVETQYF. The V and J genes are TRBV15 and TRBJ2-5, with TRBD1 matching over 8 bases. V gave up 2 bases and J gave up 5 bases; unmatched junction bases: 7. Germline V gene data show CDR1 as LNHNV and CDR2 as YYDKDF (reference sequence). CDR3 length: 15 amino acids.

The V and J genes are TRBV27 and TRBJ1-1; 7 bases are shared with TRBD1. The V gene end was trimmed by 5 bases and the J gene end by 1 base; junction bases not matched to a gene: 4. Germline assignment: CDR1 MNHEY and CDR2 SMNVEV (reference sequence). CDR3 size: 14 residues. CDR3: CASSGGQKNTEAFF. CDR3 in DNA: TGTGCCAGCAGTGGGGGACAGAAGAACACTGAAGCTTTCTTT.

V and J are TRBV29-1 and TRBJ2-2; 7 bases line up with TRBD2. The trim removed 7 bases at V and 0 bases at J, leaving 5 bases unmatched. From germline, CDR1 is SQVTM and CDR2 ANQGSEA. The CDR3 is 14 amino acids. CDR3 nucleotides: TGCAGCGCGAGGGAGGGCGCGAACACCGGGGAGCTGTTTTTT. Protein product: CSAREGANTGELFF.

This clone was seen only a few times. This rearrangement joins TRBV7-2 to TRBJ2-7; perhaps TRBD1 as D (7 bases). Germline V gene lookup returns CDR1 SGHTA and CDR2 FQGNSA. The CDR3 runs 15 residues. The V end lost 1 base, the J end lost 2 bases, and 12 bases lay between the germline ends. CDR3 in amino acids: CASSLGPGGPYEQYF. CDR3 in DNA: TGTGCCAGCAGCTTAGGCCCAGGGGGGCCCTACGAGCAGTACTTC.

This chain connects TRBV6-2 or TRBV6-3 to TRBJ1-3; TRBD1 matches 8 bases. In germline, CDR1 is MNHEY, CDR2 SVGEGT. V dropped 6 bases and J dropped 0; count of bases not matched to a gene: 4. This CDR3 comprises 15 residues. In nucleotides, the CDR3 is TGTGCCAGCAGACCTACAGGGGGCTCTGGAAACACCATATATTTT. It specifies CASRPTGGSGNTIYF.

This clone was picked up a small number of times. CDR3 nucleotides: TGTGCCAGCAGCTCTCAGGGATCGAGGACTGAAGCTTTCTTT. Amino acid sequence: CASSSQGSRTEAFF. The chain combines TRBV7-2 with TRBJ1-1; possible D gene TRBD1, 5 bases. CDR1 is SGHTA and CDR2 is FQGNSA in the germline V gene. The V gene lost 4 bases and the J gene lost 5 bases, with 14 bases spanning the gap. The CDR3 totals 14 residues.

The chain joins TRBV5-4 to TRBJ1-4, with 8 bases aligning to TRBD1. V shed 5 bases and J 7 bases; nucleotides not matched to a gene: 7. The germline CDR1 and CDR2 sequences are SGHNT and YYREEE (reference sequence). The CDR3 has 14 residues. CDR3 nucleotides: TGTGCCAGCAGATCAGACAGGGGACGTGAAAAACTGTTTTTT. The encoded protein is CASRSDRGREKLFF.

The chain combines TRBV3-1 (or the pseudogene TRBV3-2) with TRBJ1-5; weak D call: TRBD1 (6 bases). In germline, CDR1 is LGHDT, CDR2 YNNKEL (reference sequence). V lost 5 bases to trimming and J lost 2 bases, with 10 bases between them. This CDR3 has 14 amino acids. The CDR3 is CASSYQGRNQPQHF. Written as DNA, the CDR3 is TGTGCCAGCAGCTACCAGGGGCGCAATCAGCCCCAGCATTTT.

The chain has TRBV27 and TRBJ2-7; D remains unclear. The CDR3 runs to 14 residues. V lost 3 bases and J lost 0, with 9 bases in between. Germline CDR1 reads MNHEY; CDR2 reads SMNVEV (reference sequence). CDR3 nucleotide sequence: TGTGCCAGCAGTTTTTGGAGCAGCTCCTACGAGCAGTACTTC. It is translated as CASSFWSSSYEQYF.

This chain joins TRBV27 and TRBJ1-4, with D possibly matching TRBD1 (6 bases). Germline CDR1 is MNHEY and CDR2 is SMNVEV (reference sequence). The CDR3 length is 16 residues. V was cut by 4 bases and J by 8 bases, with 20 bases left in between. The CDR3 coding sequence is TGTGCCAGCAGTTCTTTAAAGGACAGTCCCCGCGAAAAACTGTTTTTT. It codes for CASSSLKDSPREKLFF. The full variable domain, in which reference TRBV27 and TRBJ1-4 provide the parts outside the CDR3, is EAQVTQNPRYLITVTGKKLTVTCSQNMNHEYMSWYRQDPGLGLRQIYYSMNVEVTDKGDVPEGYKVSRKEKRNFPLILESPSPNQTSLYFCASSSLKDSPREKLFFGSGTQLSVL.

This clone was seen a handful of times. The CDR3 DNA reads as TGTGCCAGCAGTGAGCGCGGCCCCCAGATGAACAATCAGCCCCAGCATTTT. Its protein product is CASSERGPQMNNQPQHF. The chain employs TRBV2 and TRBJ1-5; D not resolved. The germline CDR1 and CDR2 sequences are SNHLY and FYNNEI. Trimming cost V 3 bases and J 3 bases, with 18 bases left between them. The CDR3 runs 17 residues.

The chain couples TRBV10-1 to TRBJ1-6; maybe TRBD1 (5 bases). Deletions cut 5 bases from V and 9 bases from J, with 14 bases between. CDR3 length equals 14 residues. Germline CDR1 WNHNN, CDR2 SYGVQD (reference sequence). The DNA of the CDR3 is TGCGCCAGCAGTTCTCTTCAGGGAGGTTCACCCCTCCACTTT. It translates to CASSSLQGGSPLHF.

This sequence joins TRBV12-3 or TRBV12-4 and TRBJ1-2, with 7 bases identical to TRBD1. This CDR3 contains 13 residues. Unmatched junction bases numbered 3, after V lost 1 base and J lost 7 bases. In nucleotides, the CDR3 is TGTGCCAGCAGTTTAGGGACAGGCGGTGGCTACACCTTC. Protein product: CASSLGTGGGYTF.

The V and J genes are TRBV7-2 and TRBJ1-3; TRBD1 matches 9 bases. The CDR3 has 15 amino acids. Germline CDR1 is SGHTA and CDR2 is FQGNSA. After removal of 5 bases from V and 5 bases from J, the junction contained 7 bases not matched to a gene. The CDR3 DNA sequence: TGTGCCAGCAGCCCGGGACAGGGCGATAGAAACACCATATATTTT. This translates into CASSPGQGDRNTIYF.

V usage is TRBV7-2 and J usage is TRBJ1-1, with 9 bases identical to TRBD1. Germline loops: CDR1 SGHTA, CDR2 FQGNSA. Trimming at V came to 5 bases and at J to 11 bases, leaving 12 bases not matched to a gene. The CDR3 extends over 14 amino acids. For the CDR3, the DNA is TGTGCCAGCAGCCTAACCCCAGGGGACAGGGAGGCTTTCTTT. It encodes CASSLTPGDREAFF.

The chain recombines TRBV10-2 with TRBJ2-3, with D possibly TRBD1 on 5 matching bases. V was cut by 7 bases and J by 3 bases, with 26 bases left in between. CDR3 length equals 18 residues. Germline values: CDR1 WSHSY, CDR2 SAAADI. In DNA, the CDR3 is TGCGCCAGCAAGATTGCCCAGGGCGTTAATCCCCTAACAGATACGCAGTATTTT. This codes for CASKIAQGVNPLTDTQYF.

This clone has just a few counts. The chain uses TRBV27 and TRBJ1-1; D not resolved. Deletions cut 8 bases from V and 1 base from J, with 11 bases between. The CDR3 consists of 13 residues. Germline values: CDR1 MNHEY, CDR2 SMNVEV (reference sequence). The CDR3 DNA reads TGTGCCAGCCGCGATCTATGGAACACTGAAGCTTTCTTT. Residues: CASRDLWNTEAFF.

The CDR3 nucleotides read TGTGCCAGCACCCGTGACTCCCGCGGGGGCACAGATACGCAGTATTTT. It translates to CASTRDSRGGTDTQYF. The chain couples TRBV2 to TRBJ2-3, with a tentative D call TRBD2 (6 bases). The CDR3 has 16 amino acids. Germline values: CDR1 SNHLY, CDR2 FYNNEI. V gave up 7 bases and J gave up 1 base, with 18 bases separating them.